This T cell receptor beta chain stems from a study of vaccination and CD4 T cells after COVID-19. Overall study context: The convalescent group had six males, four females, seven Caucasians, two Asians, one multiracial. Samples taken post-COVID came a median around 3.5 months after diagnosis, ranging from 35 to 161.

With respect to this clonotype: The antigen is not known.

Cultured CD4+ T cell DNA was sequenced using the Oncomine TCR Beta short-read assay. Once CD4+ T cells had been cultured, genomic DNA was extracted from them. TCRdb recomputed calls from the PCR reads with MiXCR, one row per CDR3 protein. The sample lists about 18,000 distinct CDR3 sequences, approximately 55% occurring once. Noted treatment: approximately 10-day PBMC culture with coronavirus spike peptide pools or control peptides (ViraFEST assay). Germline CDR1 is MDHEN and CDR2 is SYDVKM. The junction had 8 bases not matched to a gene; V was cut back by 6 bases and J by 5 bases. This CDR3 has 14 amino acids.

Sequencing was performed on CD4+ T cells from blood, cultured in vitro. The TCR was taken from a human donor who had recovered from COVID-19. This sequence joins TRBV28 and TRBJ1-2; 8 bases line up with TRBD1. The CDR3 DNA is TGTGCCAGCAGGCAGGGGGCGCCTCCTTATGGCTACACCTTC. Protein product: CASRQGAPPYGYTF.